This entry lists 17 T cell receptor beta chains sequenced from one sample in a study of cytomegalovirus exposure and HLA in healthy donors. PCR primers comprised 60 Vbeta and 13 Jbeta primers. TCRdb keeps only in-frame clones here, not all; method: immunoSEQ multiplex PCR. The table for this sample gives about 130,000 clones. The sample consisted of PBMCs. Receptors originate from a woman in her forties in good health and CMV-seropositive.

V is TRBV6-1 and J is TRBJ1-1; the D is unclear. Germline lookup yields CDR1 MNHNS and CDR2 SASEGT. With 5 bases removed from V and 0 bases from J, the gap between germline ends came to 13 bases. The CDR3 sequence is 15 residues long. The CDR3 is CASSRGGIMNTEAFF. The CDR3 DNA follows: TGTGCCAGCAGTAGAGGAGGAATTATGAACACTGAAGCTTTCTTT.

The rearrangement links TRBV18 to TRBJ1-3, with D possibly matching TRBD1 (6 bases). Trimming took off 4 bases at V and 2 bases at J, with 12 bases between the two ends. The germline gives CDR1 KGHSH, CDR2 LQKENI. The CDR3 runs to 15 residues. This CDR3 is CASSLSGTPGNTIYF. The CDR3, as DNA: TGTGCCAGCTCACTCTCCGGGACACCTGGAAACACCATATATTTT. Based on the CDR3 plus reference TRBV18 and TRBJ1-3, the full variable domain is NAGVMQNPRHLVRRRGQEARLRCSPMKGHSHVYWYRQLPEEGLKFMVYLQKENIIDESGMPKERFSAEFPKEGPSILRIQQVVRGDSAAYFCASSLSGTPGNTIYFGEGSWLTVV.

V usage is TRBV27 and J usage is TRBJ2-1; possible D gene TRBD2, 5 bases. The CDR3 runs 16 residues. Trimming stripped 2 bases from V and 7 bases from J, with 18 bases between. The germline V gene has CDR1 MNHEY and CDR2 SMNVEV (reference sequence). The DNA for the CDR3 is TGTGCCAGCAGTTTAAAACGGGGAGTACAGAGGAATGAGCAGTTCTTC. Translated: CASSLKRGVQRNEQFF.

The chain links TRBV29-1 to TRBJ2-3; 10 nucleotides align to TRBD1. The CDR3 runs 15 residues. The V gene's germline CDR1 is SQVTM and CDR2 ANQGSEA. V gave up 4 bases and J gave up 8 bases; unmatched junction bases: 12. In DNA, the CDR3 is TGCAGCGTTGGCTCGCGGACAGGGGGAAGTGGTACGCAGTATTTT. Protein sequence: CSVGSRTGGSGTQYF.

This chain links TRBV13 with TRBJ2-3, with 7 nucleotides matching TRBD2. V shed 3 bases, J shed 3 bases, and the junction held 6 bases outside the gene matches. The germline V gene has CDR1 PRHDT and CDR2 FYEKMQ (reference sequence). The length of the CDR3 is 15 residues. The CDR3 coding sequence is TGTGCCAGCAGCTTTGGGGGGGTAGTAACAGATACGCAGTATTTT. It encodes CASSFGGVVTDTQYF. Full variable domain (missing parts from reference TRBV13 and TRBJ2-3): AAGVIQSPRHLIKEKRETATLKCYPIPRHDTVYWYQQGPGQDPQFLISFYEKMQSDKGSIPDRFSAQQFSDYHSELNMSSLELGDSALYFCASSFGGVVTDTQYFGPGTRLTVL.

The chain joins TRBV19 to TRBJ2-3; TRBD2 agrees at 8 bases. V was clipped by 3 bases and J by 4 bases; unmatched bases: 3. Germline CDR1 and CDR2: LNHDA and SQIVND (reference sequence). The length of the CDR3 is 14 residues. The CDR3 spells CASSMVSGADTQYF. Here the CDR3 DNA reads TGTGCCAGTAGTATGGTTAGCGGGGCAGATACGCAGTATTTT.

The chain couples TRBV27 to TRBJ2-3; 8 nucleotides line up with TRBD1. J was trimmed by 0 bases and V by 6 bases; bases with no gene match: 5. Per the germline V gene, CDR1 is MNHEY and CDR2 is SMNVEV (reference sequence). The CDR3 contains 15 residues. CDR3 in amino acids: CASSSTGGSTDTQYF. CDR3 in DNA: TGTGCCAGCAGCTCAACAGGGGGTAGCACAGATACGCAGTATTTT.

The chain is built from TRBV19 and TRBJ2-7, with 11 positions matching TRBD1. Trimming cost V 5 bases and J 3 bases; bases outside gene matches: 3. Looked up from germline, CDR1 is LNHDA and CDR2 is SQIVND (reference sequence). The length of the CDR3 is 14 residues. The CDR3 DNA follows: TGTGCCAGTAGTCTCGGGACAGGGGGCTACGAGCAGTACTTC. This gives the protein CASSLGTGGYEQYF.

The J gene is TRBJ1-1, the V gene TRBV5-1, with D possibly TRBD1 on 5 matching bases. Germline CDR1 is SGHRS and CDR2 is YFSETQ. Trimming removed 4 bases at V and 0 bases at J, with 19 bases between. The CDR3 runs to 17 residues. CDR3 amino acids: CASSPEDLGAMNTEAFF. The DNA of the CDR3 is TGCGCCAGCAGCCCAGAAGATCTAGGGGCCATGAACACTGAAGCTTTCTTT.

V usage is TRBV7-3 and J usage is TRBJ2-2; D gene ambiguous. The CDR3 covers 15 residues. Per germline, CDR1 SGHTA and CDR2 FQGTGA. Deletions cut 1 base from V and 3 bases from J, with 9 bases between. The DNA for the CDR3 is TGTGCCAGCAGCTTAAACCGCGGCGACACCGGGGAGCTGTTTTTT. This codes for CASSLNRGDTGELFF.

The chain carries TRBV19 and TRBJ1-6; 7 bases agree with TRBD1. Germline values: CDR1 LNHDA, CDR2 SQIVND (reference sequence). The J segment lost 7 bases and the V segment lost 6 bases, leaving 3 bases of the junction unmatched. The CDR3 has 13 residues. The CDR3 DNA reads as TGTGCCAGTAGACCAGGGGGGAATTCACCCCTCCACTTT. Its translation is CASRPGGNSPLHF.

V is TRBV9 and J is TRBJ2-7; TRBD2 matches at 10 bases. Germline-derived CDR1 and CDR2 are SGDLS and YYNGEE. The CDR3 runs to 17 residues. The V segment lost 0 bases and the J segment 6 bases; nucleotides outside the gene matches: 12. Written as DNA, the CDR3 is TGTGCCAGCAGCGTAGGGCCAGCGGGAGGGCCCTTCCTCGAGCAGTACTTC. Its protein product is CASSVGPAGGPFLEQYF.

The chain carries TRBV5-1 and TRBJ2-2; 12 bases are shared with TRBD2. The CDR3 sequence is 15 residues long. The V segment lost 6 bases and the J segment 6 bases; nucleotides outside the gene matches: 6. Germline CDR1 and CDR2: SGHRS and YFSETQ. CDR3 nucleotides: TGCGCCAGCAATCTAGCGGGAGGGCCCTCCGGGGAGCTGTTTTTT. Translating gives CASNLAGGPSGELFF.

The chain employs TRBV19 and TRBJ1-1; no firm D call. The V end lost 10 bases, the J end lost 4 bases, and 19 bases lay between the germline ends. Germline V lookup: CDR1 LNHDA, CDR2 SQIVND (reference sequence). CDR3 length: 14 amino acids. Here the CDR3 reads CATTPRVMGTEAFF. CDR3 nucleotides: TGTGCCACTACGCCGAGGGTTATGGGCACTGAAGCTTTCTTT.

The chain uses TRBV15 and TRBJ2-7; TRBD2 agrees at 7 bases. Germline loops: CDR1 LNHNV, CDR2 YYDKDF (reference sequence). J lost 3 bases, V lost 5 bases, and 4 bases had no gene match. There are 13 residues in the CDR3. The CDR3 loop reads CATSGGGNYEQYF. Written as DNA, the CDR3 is TGTGCCACCAGCGGGGGGGGGAACTACGAGCAGTACTTC.

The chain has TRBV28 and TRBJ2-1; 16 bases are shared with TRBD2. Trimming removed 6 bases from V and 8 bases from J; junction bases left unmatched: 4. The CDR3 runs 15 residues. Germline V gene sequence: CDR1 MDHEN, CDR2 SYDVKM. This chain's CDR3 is CASSPGLAGGHEQFF. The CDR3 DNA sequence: TGTGCCAGCAGCCCGGGACTAGCGGGAGGGCATGAGCAGTTCTTC.

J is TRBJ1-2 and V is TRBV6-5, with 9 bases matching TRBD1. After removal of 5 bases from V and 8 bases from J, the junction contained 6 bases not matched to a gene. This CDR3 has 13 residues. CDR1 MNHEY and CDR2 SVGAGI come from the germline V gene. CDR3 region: CASSPDRGGGYTF. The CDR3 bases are TGTGCCAGCAGTCCGGACAGGGGCGGCGGCTACACCTTC.